Given below is one T cell receptor beta chain in context. Its matching antigen is unknown. Germline loops: CDR1 MNHNY, CDR2 SVGAGI (reference sequence). The CDR3 covers 15 residues. Trimming pared 2 bases from V and 2 bases from J, leaving 13 bases between. The table came from immunoSEQ multiplex PCR; TCRdb's copy has only in-frame clones and leaves some out. The sample carries some 2,000,000 clones, around 95% recorded once. The data belong to a study of shared clonotypes between healthy human individuals. The study, taken as a whole, reports: All-four-donor shared clonotypes had higher generation probabilities than non-shared clonotypes did.

This TCR was sampled from a young man in good health. This chain uses TRBV6-6 with TRBJ2-7; D call uncertain. The sample was naive CD4+ T cells sorted from blood. Described subset: CD45RA+ positively selected. The CDR3 nucleotides are TGTGCCAGCAGTTACGATTGGGGATCCCCCTACGAGCAGTACTTC. Its protein is CASSYDWGSPYEQYF.